This T cell receptor beta chain comes out of a study of T cells in Graves' hyperthyroidism and ophthalmopathy. Study-level information: Peripheral blood was acquired at first diagnosis, ahead of any therapy whatsoever.

Newly diagnosed patients aged 18 to 65 had hyperthyroidism of under 2 months' duration. Amplification of TCR beta CDR3 regions used RNA as the template. TCR CDR3 underwent first-round RT-PCR with the HTBI primer set. TCRdb independently ran MiXCR on the multiplex PCR reads; one entry per CDR3 protein. Of about 280,000 distinct CDR3 sequences in the sample, around 25% were seen once. V lost 1 base, J lost 5 bases, and 0 bases stayed unmatched. This CDR3 has 14 amino acids. This clonotype was sampled from a man in his forties with Graves' hyperthyroidism that later progressed to Graves' ophthalmopathy. The chain joins TRBV12-3 or TRBV12-4 to TRBJ2-4, with 9 bases aligning to TRBD2. Sample: blood. The CDR3 bases are TGTGCCAGCAGTTTAGGACTAGCGGAAAACATTCAGTACTTC. Translated, it gives CASSLGLAENIQYF.